This TCR beta chain was identified in a study of T-cell reconstitution after alpha-beta-depleted transplantation in children. Regarding the study as a whole: At the one-year point after transplant, T-cell counts and TCRbeta diversity were found to come mostly from T cells that had been newly produced. Several hundred expanded graft clones reportedly supplied alpha-beta T cells about two months after transplant. Day-60 TCRbeta diversity that was high in some patients was derived from surviving recipient T cells and thymic progenitors.

Researchers prepared the TCRbeta library using unique molecular identifiers, the study reports. TCRdb analysed the PCR reads with MiXCR anew, one entry per CDR3 protein. This table holds 610,000 or so distinct CDR3 sequences, 25% to 30% found once. CDR3 length equals 16 residues. With V trimmed by 4 bases and J by 2 bases, 9 bases remained unmatched. Germline CDR1 reads SGDLS; CDR2 reads YYNGEE. In its sample, this clonotype was seen once. Its antigen is as yet unknown. The rearrangement joins TRBV9 to TRBJ2-5, with 9 bases lining up with TRBD2. This clonotype was obtained from a boy under three years old with Wiskott-Aldrich syndrome, due to receive a stem cell transplant. Sequences were derived from PBMCs, sampled before TCRalphabeta/CD19-depleted stem cell transplant. CDR3: CASSPHASGVQETQYF. DNA for the CDR3: TGTGCCAGCAGCCCCCATGCTAGCGGGGTACAAGAGACCCAGTACTTC.